The 7 T cell receptor beta chains given below trace back to one sample, sequenced in a study of molecular identifiers for immune sequencing clone quantification. A single record per CDR3 protein comes from TCRdb applying MiXCR to the PCR reads. The table has approximately 590,000 distinct CDR3 sequences, about 25% seen once. Source material: naive CD8+ T cells from blood, with Jurkat cell RNA spiked in. Subset specified: FACS-sorted CD8+CD4-CCR7+CD45RA+ naive T cells. Source of these receptors: a human donor in good health. Some libraries in this study had Jurkat cell RNA spiked in.

This clonotype was seen more than once but under ten times. Because the CDR3 is missing its conserved closing phenylalanine or tryptophan, this is likely a read error. The gene calls are TRBV20-1 and TRBJ2-7; D perhaps matches TRBD2 (5 bases). The V gene's germline CDR1 is DFQATT and CDR2 SNEGSKA (reference sequence). Trimming removed 0 bases at V and 5 bases at J, with 14 bases between. The CDR3 totals 14 residues. The CDR3 sequence: CSARDLGVMHEQYL. The CDR3, as DNA: TGCAGTGCTAGAGATCTCGGGGTGATGCACGAGCAGTACCTC.

CDR3 region: CASSEAHLRDEQYF. The CDR3 coding sequence is TGTGCCAGCAGTGAAGCCCACTTGAGGGACGAGCAGTACTTC. The chain has TRBV2 and TRBJ2-7, with D perhaps matching TRBD2 (5 bases). The V end lost 0 bases, the J end lost 5 bases, and 11 bases lay between the germline ends. The germline gives CDR1 SNHLY, CDR2 FYNNEI. This CDR3 has 14 residues.

The chain employs TRBV27 and TRBJ2-3, with D unresolved. From germline, CDR1 is MNHEY and CDR2 SMNVEV (reference sequence). V lost 5 bases to trimming and J lost 6 bases, with 15 bases between them. The CDR3 covers 14 residues. The CDR3 DNA is TGTGCCAGCAGTAGTAGGCCTCTCTCGGATACGCAGTATTTT. Residues: CASSSRPLSDTQYF.

As concerns this clonotype: Just one base apart from a much larger clone, this may be a read error. The chain combines TRBV30 with TRBJ2-6; D may correspond to TRBD1 or TRBD2 (5 bases each). CDR3 length: 16 residues. Germline CDR1 GTSNPN, CDR2 SVGIG (reference sequence). The CDR3 is CARSVSEGFGANVLTF. The CDR3 DNA follows: TGTGCCCGGAGTGTAAGCGAGGGGTTTGGGGCCAACGTCCTGACTTTC.

In its sample, this clonotype was seen many times. The chain has TRBV20-1 and TRBJ2-4; D may be TRBD2 (6 bases). The germline V gene encodes CDR1 DFQATT and CDR2 SNEGSKA (reference sequence). The CDR3 totals 17 residues. V lost 0 bases to trimming and J lost 2 bases, with 17 bases between them. CDR3 sequence reads: CSARDDVTGDTKNIQYF. Written as DNA, the CDR3 is TGCAGTGCTAGAGATGATGTTACGGGAGATACCAAAAACATTCAGTACTTC.

The chain couples TRBV3-1 to TRBJ2-3; 9 positions match TRBD1. J was trimmed by 1 base and V by 6 bases; bases with no gene match: 5. The CDR3 covers 15 residues. Germline CDR1 reads LGHDT; CDR2 reads YNNKEL (reference sequence). This chain's CDR3 is CASSNRGRGTDTQYF. The CDR3 region has the DNA TGTGCCAGCAGTAACAGGGGGCGCGGCACAGATACGCAGTATTTT.

The chain uses TRBV2 and TRBJ2-1; no definite D call. V was pared by 1 base and J by 10 bases, with 14 bases between. CDR1 and CDR2 (germline): SNHLY, FYNNEI. This CDR3 region has 14 residues. CDR3 sequence (DNA): TGTGCCAGCAGTGAAGTTGTGGCCGAAAGAGAGCAGTTCTTC. Its protein is CASSEVVAEREQFF.